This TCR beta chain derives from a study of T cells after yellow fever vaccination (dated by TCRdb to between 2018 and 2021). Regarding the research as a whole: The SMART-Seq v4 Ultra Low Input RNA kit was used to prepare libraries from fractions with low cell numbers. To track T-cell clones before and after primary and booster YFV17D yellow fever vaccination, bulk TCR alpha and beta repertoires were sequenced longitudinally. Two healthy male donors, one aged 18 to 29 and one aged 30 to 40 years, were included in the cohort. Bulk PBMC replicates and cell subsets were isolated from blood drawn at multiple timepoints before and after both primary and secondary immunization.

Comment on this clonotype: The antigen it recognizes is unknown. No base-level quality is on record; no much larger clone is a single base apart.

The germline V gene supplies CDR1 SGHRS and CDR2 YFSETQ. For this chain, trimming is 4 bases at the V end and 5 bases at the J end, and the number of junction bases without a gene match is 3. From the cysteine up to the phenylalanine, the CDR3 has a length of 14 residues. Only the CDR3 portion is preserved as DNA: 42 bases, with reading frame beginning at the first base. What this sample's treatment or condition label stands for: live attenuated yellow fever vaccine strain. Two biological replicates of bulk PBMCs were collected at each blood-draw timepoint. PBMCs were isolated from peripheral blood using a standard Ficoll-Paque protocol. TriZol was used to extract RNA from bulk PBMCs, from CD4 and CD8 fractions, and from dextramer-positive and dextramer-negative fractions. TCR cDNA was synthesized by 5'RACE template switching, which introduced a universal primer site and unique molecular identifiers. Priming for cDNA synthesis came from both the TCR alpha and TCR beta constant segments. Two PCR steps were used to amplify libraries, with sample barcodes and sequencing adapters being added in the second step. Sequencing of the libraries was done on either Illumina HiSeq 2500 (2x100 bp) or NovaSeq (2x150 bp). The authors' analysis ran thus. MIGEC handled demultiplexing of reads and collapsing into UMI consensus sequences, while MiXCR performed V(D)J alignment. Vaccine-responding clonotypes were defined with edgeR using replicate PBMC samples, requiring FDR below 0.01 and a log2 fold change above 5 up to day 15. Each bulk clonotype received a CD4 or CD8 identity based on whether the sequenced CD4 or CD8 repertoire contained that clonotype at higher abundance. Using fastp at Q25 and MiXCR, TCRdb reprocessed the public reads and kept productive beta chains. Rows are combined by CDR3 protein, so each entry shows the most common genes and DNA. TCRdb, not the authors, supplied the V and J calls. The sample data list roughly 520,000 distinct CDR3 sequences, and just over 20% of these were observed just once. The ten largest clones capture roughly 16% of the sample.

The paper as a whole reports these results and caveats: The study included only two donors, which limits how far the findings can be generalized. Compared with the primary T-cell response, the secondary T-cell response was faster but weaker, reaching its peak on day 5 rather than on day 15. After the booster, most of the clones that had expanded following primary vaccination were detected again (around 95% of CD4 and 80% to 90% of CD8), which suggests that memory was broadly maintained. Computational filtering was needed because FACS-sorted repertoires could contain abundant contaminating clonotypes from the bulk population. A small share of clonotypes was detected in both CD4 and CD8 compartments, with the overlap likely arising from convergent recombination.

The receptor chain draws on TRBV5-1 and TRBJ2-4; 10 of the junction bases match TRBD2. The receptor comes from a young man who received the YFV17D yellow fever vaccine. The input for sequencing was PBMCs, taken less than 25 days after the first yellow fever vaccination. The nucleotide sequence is TGCGCCAGCAGCCCCGGACTAGCGGAAAACATTCAGTACTTC. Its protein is CASSPGLAENIQYF. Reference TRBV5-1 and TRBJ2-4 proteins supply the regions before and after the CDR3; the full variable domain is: KAGVTQTPRYLIKTRGQQVTLSCSPISGHRSVSWYQQTPGQGLQFLFEYFSETQRNKGNFPGRFSGRQFSNSRSEMNVSTLELGDSALYLCASSPGLAENIQYFGAGTRLSVL.